The rows below give T cell receptor beta chains drawn from one sample of a study of sequential checkpoint blockade in melanoma. Profiling relied on immunoSEQ multiplex PCR, and the TCRdb table lists in-frame clones only, not all of them. The sample shows approximately 22,000 clones, roughly 75% of them seen only once. The material sequenced was CD8+ T cells sorted from blood (inferred from file names), taken from a patient given nivolumab and ipilimumab in sequence. These receptors were obtained from a human donor with melanoma. Both conserved end residues are trimmed from each CDR3. Not all rows give a size; the values are once, few, many and, for expanded clones, a class.

12 | TRBV6-5 | medium-sized | ASGGTGPYNEQF
11 | TRBV27 | - | ASENSGGTEAF
12 | TRBV7-2 | few | ASRRTGLGTEAF
11 | TRBV27 | medium-sized | ASSSGDNQPQH
10 | TRBV25-1 | few | ASSDQVLRQF
12 | TRBV28 | - | ASTFGEGVQPQH
14 | TRBV19 | - | ASSIRRGGESGELF
13 | TRBV9 | - | ASSVGGGPGNEQF
13 | TRBV4-3 | - | ASSRTSWGTDTQY
12 | TRBV16 | - | ASSPGQGTTEAF
10 | TRBV5-1 | - | ASSLVGRGYT
13 | TRBV9 | - | ASNPGSIIRDTQY
13 | TRBV7-3 | few | ASSPIGGPTDTQY
14 | TRBV5-5 | - | ASSALAVPDNNEQF
14 | TRBV5-1 | - | ASSSTTDRPYTEAF
13 | TRBV4-3 | few | ASSQDGLRLNEQY
13 | TRBV9 | - | ASSVGGGGYQPQH
12 | TRBV7-9 | - | ASSPGQRLYEQY
12 | TRBV27 | - | ASSIAGGYNEQF
13 | TRBV9 | - | ASSPGIGLGNTIY
12 | TRBV27 | - | ASGVLGGNYGYT
13 | TRBV28 | - | ASSLYRGTGYGYT
13 | TRBV11-2 | once | ASSHGQGANYGYT
16 | TRBV7-9 | - | ASTSTSGGFEITETQY
10 | TRBV5-4 | few | ASSSRQAGYT
11 | TRBV5-6 | - | ASSLGGSQPQH
14 | TRBV7-9 | medium-sized | ASSGGGWVSTDTQY
9 | TRBV19 | few | ASQGDTEAF
13 | TRBV4-2 | - | ASSQSTGGTDTQY
14 | TRBV4-2 | once | ASSHGPSGNTGELF
12 | TRBV27 | - | ASSLDRANYGYT
13 | TRBV28 | - | ASSPPTVYQETQY
13 | TRBV18 | few | ASLAGLVNTDTQY
13 | TRBV4-3 | - | ASSQDTSGYNEQF
12 | TRBV27 | - | ASSLGSYYNEQF
12 | TRBV5-6 | - | ASSFQSGANVLT
13 | TRBV6-5 | - | ASSYSKGVGNEQF
13 | TRBV4-2 | - | ASSQGAGGSNEQF
13 | TRBV23-1 | few | ASSLNAGGLETQY
10 | TRBV6-1 | - | ASSAGFSEAF
8 | TRBV19 | once | ASRDTKAF